This T cell receptor (beta chain) was profiled in a study of T cell responses to AZD1222 COVID-19 vaccine. The wider study: Second doses were pooled across both intervals (about 4 or about 12 weeks).

Some clones are missing from TCRdb's copy, which holds only in-frame ones; the method was immunoSEQ multiplex PCR. The table records around 100,000 clones, roughly 90% of them present only once. General study findings and limits: Clonal diversity may have been underestimated, and the donors were mostly white British, with more females than males. Regions 160-218 and 743-854 dominated among vaccine-associated CD4 TCRs spanning spike. When two AZD1222 doses had been given, Spike-specific TCR breadth and depth rose.

About this clone: Its antigen is still unknown.

Sequences were derived from peripheral blood, sampled on day 0 of AZD1222 vaccination. This TCR came from an adult in good health.

The chain's CDR3 is CASRDNTDTQYF. The CDR3, as DNA: TGTGCCAGCCGGGACAACACAGATACGCAGTATTTT. J is TRBJ2-3 and V is TRBV12-3 or TRBV12-4, with a possible D match to TRBD1 (6 bases). V lost 8 bases, J lost 2 bases, and 8 bases lay in between. The CDR3 extends over 12 amino acids.